The clone carrying this T cell receptor beta chain was detected many times. Its specificity is unknown. TCRdb re-analysed the reads in MiXCR, keeping a single row per CDR3 protein. The sample comprises approximately 140,000 distinct CDR3 sequences, 5.5% to 8% of which are singletons, and roughly 18% rests with the top ten. The data originate from a study of T cell repertoires in cytomegalovirus infection. Study-wide results and limits: Clonotype analysis showed dominance of the ex vivo response by HLA-C-restricted CMV-specific TCR beta clonotypes.

Germline V gene data show CDR1 as SGHDN and CDR2 as FVKESK. V was shortened by 1 base and J by 0 bases, with 7 bases between the two germline ends. CDR3 length: 14 amino acids. The sequence derives from a human donor in good health (CMV status not recorded). Some clones in this sample may be carry-over from other donors' samples. The gene calls are TRBV14 and TRBJ2-7, with unresolved D. Sequencing used PBMCs. The CDR3 DNA is TGTGCCAGCAGCCAAGGCCGGACCTCCTACGAGCAGTACTTC. This sequence encodes CASSQGRTSYEQYF. Complete variable domain (other parts from reference TRBV14 and TRBJ2-7): EAGVTQFPSHSVIEKGQTVTLRCDPISGHDNLYWYRRVMGKEIKFLLHFVKESKQDESGMPNNRFLAERTGGTYSTLKVQPAELEDSGVYFCASSQGRTSYEQYFGPGTRLTVT.